This T cell receptor (beta chain) came from a study of T cell changes during pregnancy in multiple sclerosis. CDR3 size: 15 residues. J gave up 7 bases and V 1 base, and 7 bases lay outside the gene matches. From germline, CDR1 is MGHRA and CDR2 YSYEKL. Here immunoSEQ multiplex PCR was the method, and the copy in TCRdb shows in-frame clones only, minus some. The sample holds roughly 41,000 clones, approximately 94% seen once. The chain has TRBV4-1 and TRBJ2-1; 7 bases match TRBD1. The specimen comprised peripheral blood, sampled in the third trimester of pregnancy. This clonotype was sampled from a female donor with multiple sclerosis, enrolled in a pregnancy study. CDR3 DNA sequence: TGCGCCAGCAGCCAAGCCCCGACAGGGCTTAATGAGCAGTTCTTC. The encoded protein is CASSQAPTGLNEQFF.